A single sample gave rise to the 24 T cell receptor beta chains below, sequenced in a study of OX40 agonist ivuxolimab in advanced cancers. Method: immunoSEQ multiplex PCR; TCRdb's copy keeps in-frame clones and lacks some. This sample has 55,000 to 80,000 clones; over 75% occur once, and the top ten carry 0.27%. This specimen was CD4+ or CD8+ T cells sorted from blood, taken in a trial of the OX40 agonist ivuxolimab. These receptors all stem from an adult with an advanced solid tumor such as melanoma, head and neck, liver or kidney cancer.

The CDR3 DNA reads TGTGCCATCGGAGATCCGGGACAGGGGCAAGAGACCCAGTACTTC. The encoded protein is CAIGDPGQGQETQYF. The rearrangement links TRBV10-3 to TRBJ2-5; TRBD1 aligns across 10 bases. Trimming cost V 8 bases and J 2 bases; bases outside gene matches: 8. CDR1 and CDR2 from the germline V gene are ENHRY and SYGVKD. CDR3 length: 15 amino acids.

The rearrangement links TRBV7-2 to TRBJ1-1, with TRBD1 matching 7 bases. J gave up 0 bases and V 0 bases, and 1 base lay outside the gene matches. CDR1 is SGHTA and CDR2 is FQGNSA in the germline V gene. The CDR3 runs to 15 residues. The DNA of the CDR3 is TGTGCCAGCAGCTTAGCTAGGGGGCTGAACACTGAAGCTTTCTTT. Translated: CASSLARGLNTEAFF.

The chain employs TRBV6-1 and TRBJ1-5; D is perhaps TRBD1 (6 bases). Trimming cost V 2 bases and J 4 bases, with 9 bases left between them. CDR1 and CDR2 from the germline V gene are MNHNS and SASEGT. This CDR3 is built from 14 residues. This chain's CDR3 is CASSEFRGNQPQHF. The CDR3 DNA is TGTGCCAGCAGTGAATTCAGGGGTAATCAGCCCCAGCATTTT.

Only a few counts were recorded for this clone. The chain employs TRBV11-3 and TRBJ2-7, with 7 bases lining up with TRBD1. Germline V lookup: CDR1 SGHNT, CDR2 YENEEA. The CDR3 is 19 residues long. The trim removed 0 bases at V and 4 bases at J, leaving 18 bases unmatched. The CDR3 protein is CASSLDLKNRDRVNYEQYF. The CDR3 DNA sequence: TGTGCCAGCAGCTTAGATCTTAAAAACCGGGACAGAGTTAATTACGAGCAGTACTTC.

This clone has only one observation. CDR3 nucleotides: TGTGCCATCAGTGAGTCGTCGGTACTAGCGGGTCCGAGGGAGCAGTTCTTC. This encodes CAISESSVLAGPREQFF. The rearrangement links TRBV10-3 to TRBJ2-1; 9 bases match TRBD2. The CDR3 has 17 amino acids. Unmatched junction bases numbered 13, after V lost 0 bases and J lost 10 bases. Germline V CDR1 and CDR2: ENHRY, SYGVKD.

V usage is TRBV2 and J usage is TRBJ2-7; the D is unclear. Trimming took 1 base from V and 6 from J, leaving 13 bases between them. The germline V gene has CDR1 SNHLY and CDR2 FYNNEI. The CDR3 runs to 14 residues. For the CDR3, the DNA is TGTGCCAGCAGTGAAGTTAGATCAGACGGCGAGCAGTACTTC. Its translation is CASSEVRSDGEQYF.

This chain connects TRBV2 to TRBJ1-4, with TRBD1 matching over 8 bases. From germline, CDR1 is SNHLY and CDR2 FYNNEI. Unmatched junction bases numbered 9, after V lost 5 bases and J lost 1 base. This CDR3 is built from 17 residues. The CDR3 sequence is CASSFQGQVGTNEKLFF. As DNA, the CDR3 is TGTGCCAGCAGTTTCCAGGGACAGGTTGGAACTAATGAAAAACTGTTTTTT.

This chain uses TRBV5-1 with TRBJ2-1; TRBD1 agrees at 8 bases. From germline, CDR1 is SGHRS and CDR2 YFSETQ. The CDR3 length is 15 residues. The junction had 8 bases not matched to a gene; V was cut back by 3 bases and J by 6 bases. The CDR3 nucleotides are TGCGCCAGCAGCTCTGGGACAGGCCATTTCAATGAGCAGTTCTTC. Encoded protein: CASSSGTGHFNEQFF.

The gene calls are TRBV28 and TRBJ1-6; possibly TRBD1 for D (5 bases). CDR1 MDHEN and CDR2 SYDVKM come from the germline V gene. V lost 4 bases and J 11 bases, leaving 24 bases between the germline ends. CDR3 length equals 17 residues. The CDR3 DNA is TGTGCCAGCAGTTCAGCCCGGGACCCCGTTTTCGGTACACCCCTCCACTTT. Residues: CASSSARDPVFGTPLHF.

In this sample, this clone turned up once. The rearrangement joins TRBV6-1 to TRBJ2-3; possible D gene TRBD2, 5 bases. This CDR3 region has 16 residues. V was pared by 4 bases and J by 3 bases, with 17 bases between. Germline CDR1 MNHNS, CDR2 SASEGT. The CDR3 DNA sequence: TGTGCCAGCAGTGGATGGTCCACCCGCGGGACAGATACGCAGTATTTT. This gives the protein CASSGWSTRGTDTQYF.

The chain combines TRBV10-3 with TRBJ1-1; 8 positions match TRBD1. CDR1 and CDR2 (germline): ENHRY, SYGVKD. The CDR3 length is 14 residues. Unmatched junction bases numbered 10, after V lost 5 bases and J lost 8 bases. CDR3 region: CAISPGTGGTEAFF. The CDR3 DNA reads as TGTGCCATCAGTCCTGGAACAGGGGGAACGGAAGCTTTCTTT.

This chain joins TRBV7-2 and TRBJ1-2, with TRBD1 matching 8 bases. V lost 4 bases, J lost 3 bases, and 13 bases stayed unmatched. The V gene's germline CDR1 is SGHTA and CDR2 FQGNSA. The CDR3 covers 17 residues. The CDR3 coding sequence is TGTGCCAGCAGCTCGGCAATATCGACAGGGGCGGACTATGGCTACACCTTC. This translates into CASSSAISTGADYGYTF.

For this clone: This specimen includes other DNA sequences encoding the same CDR3. The chain recombines TRBV18 with TRBJ2-3; no clear D gene. The germline V gene has CDR1 KGHSH and CDR2 LQKENI. Trimming took 2 bases from V and 0 from J, leaving 3 bases between them. There are 13 residues in the CDR3. The CDR3 DNA reads TGTGCCAGCTCACCAGGGAGCACAGATACGCAGTATTTT. Its translation is CASSPGSTDTQYF.

The chain recombines TRBV10-3 with TRBJ1-3; D is possibly TRBD1 (5 bases). Germline V gene sequence: CDR1 ENHRY, CDR2 SYGVKD. The ends were cut back, 4 bases at V and 0 bases at J, with 7 bases in the middle. There are 14 residues in the CDR3. This chain's CDR3 is CAISGQISGNTIYF. CDR3 coding DNA: TGTGCCATCAGTGGACAGATCTCTGGAAACACCATATATTTT.

The V call is TRBV19, the J call TRBJ2-7; 7 bases are a match to TRBD2. After removal of 4 bases from V and 2 bases from J, the junction contained 8 bases not matched to a gene. There are 15 residues in the CDR3. Germline CDR1 reads LNHDA; CDR2 reads SQIVND (reference sequence). The CDR3 DNA sequence: TGTGCCAGTAGTAGAAGCCTAGCGGCTGCCTACGAGCAGTACTTC. Protein sequence: CASSRSLAAAYEQYF.

This chain uses TRBV7-2 with TRBJ1-5; D uncertain. The V and J ends lost 2 bases and 3 bases respectively, with 11 bases between them. CDR1 is SGHTA, CDR2 FQGNSA, per germline. The CDR3 loop spans 15 amino acids. The DNA of the CDR3 is TGTGCCAGCAGCTTAAGGAGTTTGGACAATCAGCCCCAGCATTTT. This translates into CASSLRSLDNQPQHF.

The rearrangement links TRBV28 to TRBJ1-4; unclear D gene. The CDR3 runs 15 residues. Trimming removed 4 bases at V and 4 bases at J, with 13 bases between. Looked up from germline, CDR1 is MDHEN and CDR2 is SYDVKM. CDR3 sequence: CASSSPQDLNEKLFF. The CDR3 bases are TGTGCCAGCAGTTCTCCCCAAGATCTTAATGAAAAACTGTTTTTT.

The rearrangement joins TRBV11-2 to TRBJ2-7; TRBD2 is a possible D gene (5 bases). The CDR3 totals 15 residues. Trimming removed 2 bases at V and 2 bases at J, with 13 bases between. Germline values: CDR1 SGHAT, CDR2 FQNNGV. CDR3 DNA sequence: TGTGCCAGCAGCTTACTCGACGGACTGGCCTACGAGCAGTACTTC. Protein product: CASSLLDGLAYEQYF.

V and J are TRBV27 and TRBJ2-7; D may be TRBD2 (5 bases). Trimming took 4 bases from V and 6 from J, leaving 19 bases between them. The CDR3 is made up of 15 amino acids. CDR1 is MNHEY, CDR2 SMNVEV, per germline (reference sequence). This CDR3 is CASSSLQGRRPEQYF. For the CDR3, the DNA is TGTGCCAGCAGTTCCCTACAAGGGAGACGACCCGAGCAGTACTTC.

The V and J genes are TRBV7-2 and TRBJ2-7; 8 positions agree with TRBD2. CDR1 SGHTA and CDR2 FQGNSA come from the germline V gene. There are 15 residues in the CDR3. V was clipped by 5 bases and J by 3 bases; unmatched bases: 9. In DNA, the CDR3 is TGTGCCAGCAGCAGACAGCCGGGACTAGTCTACGAGCAGTACTTC. Protein sequence: CASSRQPGLVYEQYF.

The V call is TRBV28, the J call TRBJ1-1, with a tentative D call TRBD1 (5 bases). This CDR3 contains 13 residues. Germline values: CDR1 MDHEN, CDR2 SYDVKM. V was pared by 8 bases and J by 6 bases, with 16 bases between. As DNA, the CDR3 is TGTGCCAGCGTTATAGGGGTCCCGGCTGAAGCTTTCTTT. Translation: CASVIGVPAEAFF. Looking up the rest from reference TRBV28 and TRBJ1-1 gives the full variable domain: DVKVTQSSRYLVKRTGEKVFLECVQDMDHENMFWYRQDPGLGLRLIYFSYDVKMKEKGDIPEGYSVSREKKERFSLILESASTNQTSMYLCASVIGVPAEAFFGQGTRLTVV.

This chain connects TRBV27 to TRBJ2-1, with TRBD2 matching over 8 bases. CDR3 size: 15 residues. The V gene end was trimmed by 0 bases and the J gene end by 3 bases; junction bases not matched to a gene: 1. Germline values: CDR1 MNHEY, CDR2 SMNVEV (reference sequence). The CDR3 loop is CASSLSTSGYNEQFF. Here the CDR3 DNA reads TGTGCCAGCAGTTTATCAACTAGCGGCTACAATGAGCAGTTCTTC.

The chain has TRBV18 and TRBJ2-2; D unresolved. The CDR3 length is 15 residues. With 3 bases removed from V and 4 bases from J, the gap between germline ends came to 12 bases. CDR1 is KGHSH and CDR2 is LQKENI in the germline V gene. The CDR3 spells CASSPPGSTTGELFF. In nucleotides, the CDR3 is TGTGCCAGCTCACCGCCAGGCAGTACCACCGGGGAGCTGTTTTTT.

V gene TRBV7-9 combines with J gene TRBJ2-3; D not certain. Looked up from germline, CDR1 is SEHNR and CDR2 is FQNEAQ (reference sequence). Trimming removed 0 bases at V and 4 bases at J, with 11 bases between. The CDR3 totals 15 residues. CDR3 DNA: TGTGCCAGCAGCTTAGCGGAAAGTCCTTCAGATACGCAGTATTTT. Translating it yields CASSLAESPSDTQYF.